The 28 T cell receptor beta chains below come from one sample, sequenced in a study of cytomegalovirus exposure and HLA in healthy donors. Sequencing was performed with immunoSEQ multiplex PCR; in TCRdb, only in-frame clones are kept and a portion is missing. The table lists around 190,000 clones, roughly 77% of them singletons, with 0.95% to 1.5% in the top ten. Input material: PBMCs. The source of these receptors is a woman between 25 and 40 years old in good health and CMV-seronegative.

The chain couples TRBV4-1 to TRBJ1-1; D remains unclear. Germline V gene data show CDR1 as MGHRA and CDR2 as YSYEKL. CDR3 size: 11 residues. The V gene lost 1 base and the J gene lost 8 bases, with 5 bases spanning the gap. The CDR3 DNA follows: TGCGCCAGCAGCCAAGGTAGAGAAGCTTTCTTT. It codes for CASSQGREAFF.

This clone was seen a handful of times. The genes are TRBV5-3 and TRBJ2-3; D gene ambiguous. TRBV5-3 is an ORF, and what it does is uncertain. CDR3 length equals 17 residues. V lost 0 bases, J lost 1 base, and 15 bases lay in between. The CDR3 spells CARSLDCFLARTDTQYF. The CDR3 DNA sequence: TGTGCCAGAAGCTTGGACTGCTTCCTTGCCCGCACAGATACGCAGTATTTT.

CDR3 DNA sequence: TGTGCCAGCAGAGTACAGGGGGTTGGTGAAAAACTGTTTTTT. It yields the protein CASRVQGVGEKLFF. The genes are TRBV6-5 and TRBJ1-4; 8 bases align to TRBD1. CDR1 MNHEY and CDR2 SVGAGI come from the germline V gene. After removal of 6 bases from V and 7 bases from J, the junction contained 7 bases not matched to a gene. This CDR3 is 14 amino acids long.

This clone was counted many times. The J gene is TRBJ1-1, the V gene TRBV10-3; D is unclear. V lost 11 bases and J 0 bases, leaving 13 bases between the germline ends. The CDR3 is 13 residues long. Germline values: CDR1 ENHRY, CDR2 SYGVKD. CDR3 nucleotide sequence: TGTGCCGCCAAGACGGAGATGAACACTGAAGCTTTCTTT. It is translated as CAAKTEMNTEAFF.

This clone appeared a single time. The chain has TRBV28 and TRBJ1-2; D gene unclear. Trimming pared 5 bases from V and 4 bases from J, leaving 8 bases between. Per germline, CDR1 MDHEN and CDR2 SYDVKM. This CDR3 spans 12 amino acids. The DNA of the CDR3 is TGTGCCAGCAGTCAGACTAGCTATGGCTACACCTTC. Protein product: CASSQTSYGYTF.

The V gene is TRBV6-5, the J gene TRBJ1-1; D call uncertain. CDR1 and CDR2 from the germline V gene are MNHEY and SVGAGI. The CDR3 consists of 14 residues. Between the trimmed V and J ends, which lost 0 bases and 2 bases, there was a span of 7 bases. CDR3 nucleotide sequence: TGTGCCAGCAGTTACTCCGCAGGTAACACTGAAGCTTTCTTT. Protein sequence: CASSYSAGNTEAFF.

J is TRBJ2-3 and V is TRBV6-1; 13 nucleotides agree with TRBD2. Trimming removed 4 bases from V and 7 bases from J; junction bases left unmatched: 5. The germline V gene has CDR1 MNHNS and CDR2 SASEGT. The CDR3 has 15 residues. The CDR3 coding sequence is TGTGCCAGCAGTGCAACTAGCGGGGGGGCGAATACGCAGTATTTT. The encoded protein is CASSATSGGANTQYF.

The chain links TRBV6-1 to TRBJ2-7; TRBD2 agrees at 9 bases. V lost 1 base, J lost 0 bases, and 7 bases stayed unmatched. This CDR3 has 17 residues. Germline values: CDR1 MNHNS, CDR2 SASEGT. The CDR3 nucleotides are TGTGCCAGCAGTGAAGGGGACCTAGCGGGGCTCTCCTACGAGCAGTACTTC. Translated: CASSEGDLAGLSYEQYF.

For the CDR3, the DNA is TGTGCCAGCAGCGGAGCGGGAGAACCCTCCTACGAGCAGTACTTC. This translates into CASSGAGEPSYEQYF. The chain joins TRBV6-6 to TRBJ2-7; 8 positions agree with TRBD2. The V segment lost 6 bases and the J segment 0 bases; nucleotides outside the gene matches: 7. Germline V CDR1 and CDR2: MNHNY, SVGAGI (reference sequence). The CDR3 has 15 amino acids.

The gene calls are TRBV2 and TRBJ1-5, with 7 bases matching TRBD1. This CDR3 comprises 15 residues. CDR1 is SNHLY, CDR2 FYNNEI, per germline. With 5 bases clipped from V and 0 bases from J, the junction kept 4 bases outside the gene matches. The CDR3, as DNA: TGTGCCAGCAGTAGACAGGGCCTTAGCAATCAGCCCCAGCATTTT. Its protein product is CASSRQGLSNQPQHF.

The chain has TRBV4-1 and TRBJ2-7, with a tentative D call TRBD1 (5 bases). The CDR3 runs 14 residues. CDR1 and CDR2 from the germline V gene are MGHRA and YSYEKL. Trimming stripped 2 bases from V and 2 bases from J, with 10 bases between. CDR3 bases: TGCGCCAGCAGCCAATCAGACAGCCCCTACGAGCAGTACTTC. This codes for CASSQSDSPYEQYF.

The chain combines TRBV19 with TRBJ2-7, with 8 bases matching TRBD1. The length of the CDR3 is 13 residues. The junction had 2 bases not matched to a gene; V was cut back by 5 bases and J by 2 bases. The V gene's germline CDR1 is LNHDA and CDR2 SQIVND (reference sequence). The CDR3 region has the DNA TGTGCCAGTAGTTCGGACAGGGCCTACGAGCAGTACTTC. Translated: CASSSDRAYEQYF.

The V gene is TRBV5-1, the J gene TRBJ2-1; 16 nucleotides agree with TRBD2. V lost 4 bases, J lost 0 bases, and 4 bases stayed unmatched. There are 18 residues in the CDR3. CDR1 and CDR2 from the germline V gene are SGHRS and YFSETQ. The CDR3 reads CASSPGLAGGSSYNEQFF. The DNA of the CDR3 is TGCGCCAGCAGCCCGGGACTAGCGGGGGGGAGCTCCTACAATGAGCAGTTCTTC.

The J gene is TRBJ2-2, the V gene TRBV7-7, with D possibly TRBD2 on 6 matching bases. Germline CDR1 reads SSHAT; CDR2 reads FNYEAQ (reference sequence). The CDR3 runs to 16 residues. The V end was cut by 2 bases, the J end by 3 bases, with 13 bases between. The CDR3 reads CASSLRSGADTGELFF. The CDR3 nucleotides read TGTGCCAGCAGCTTACGTTCGGGAGCAGACACCGGGGAGCTGTTTTTT.

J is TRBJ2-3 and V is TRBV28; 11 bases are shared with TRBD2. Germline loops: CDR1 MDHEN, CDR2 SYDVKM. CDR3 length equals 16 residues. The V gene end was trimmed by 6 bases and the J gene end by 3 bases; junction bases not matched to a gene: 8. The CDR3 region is CASSLTSGGSTDTQYF. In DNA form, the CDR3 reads TGTGCCAGCAGCCTAACTAGCGGGGGCTCGACAGATACGCAGTATTTT.

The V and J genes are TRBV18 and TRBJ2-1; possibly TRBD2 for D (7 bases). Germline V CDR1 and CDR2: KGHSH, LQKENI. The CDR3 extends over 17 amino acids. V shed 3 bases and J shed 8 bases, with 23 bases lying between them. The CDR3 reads CASSPPTLAVGGDEQFF. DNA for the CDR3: TGTGCCAGCTCACCTCCTACCCTAGCGGTTGGGGGCGATGAGCAGTTCTTC.

The CDR3 DNA reads TGTGCCAGCAGCTTAGGGACAGTTAACGGGGAGCTGTTTTTT. Translated: CASSLGTVNGELFF. V and J are TRBV13 and TRBJ2-2; perhaps TRBD1 as D (5 bases). The CDR3 length is 14 residues. V was trimmed by 0 bases and J by 7 bases, leaving 9 bases between them. From germline, CDR1 is PRHDT and CDR2 FYEKMQ (reference sequence).

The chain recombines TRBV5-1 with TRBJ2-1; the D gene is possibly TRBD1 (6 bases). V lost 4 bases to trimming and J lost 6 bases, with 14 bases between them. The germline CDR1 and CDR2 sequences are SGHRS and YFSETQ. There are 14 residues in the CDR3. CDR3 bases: TGCGCCAGCAGCGCAACAGGGACCCCCAATGAGCAGTTCTTC. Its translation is CASSATGTPNEQFF. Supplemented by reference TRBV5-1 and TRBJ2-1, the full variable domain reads KAGVTQTPRYLIKTRGQQVTLSCSPISGHRSVSWYQQTPGQGLQFLFEYFSETQRNKGNFPGRFSGRQFSNSRSEMNVSTLELGDSALYLCASSATGTPNEQFFGPGTRLTVL.

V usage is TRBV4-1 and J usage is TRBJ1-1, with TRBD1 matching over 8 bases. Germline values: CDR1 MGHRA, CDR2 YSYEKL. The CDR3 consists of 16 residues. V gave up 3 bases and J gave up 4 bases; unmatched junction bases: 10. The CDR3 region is CASSHLTTGALTEAFF. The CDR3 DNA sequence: TGCGCCAGCAGCCACCTTACGACAGGGGCTCTCACTGAAGCTTTCTTT.

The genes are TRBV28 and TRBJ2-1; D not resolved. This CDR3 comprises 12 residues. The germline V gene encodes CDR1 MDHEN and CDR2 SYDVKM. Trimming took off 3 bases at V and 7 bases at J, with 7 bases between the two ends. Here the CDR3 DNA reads TGTGCCAGCAGTTTCCGCGTTAATGAGCAGTTCTTC. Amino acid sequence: CASSFRVNEQFF.

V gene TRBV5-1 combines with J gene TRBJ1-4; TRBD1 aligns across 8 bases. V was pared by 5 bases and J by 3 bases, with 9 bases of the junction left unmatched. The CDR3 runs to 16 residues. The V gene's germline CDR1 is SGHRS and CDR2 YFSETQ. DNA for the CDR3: TGCGCCAGCAGTTCGGACAGGGTAGCACCTAATGAAAAACTGTTTTTT. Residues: CASSSDRVAPNEKLFF.

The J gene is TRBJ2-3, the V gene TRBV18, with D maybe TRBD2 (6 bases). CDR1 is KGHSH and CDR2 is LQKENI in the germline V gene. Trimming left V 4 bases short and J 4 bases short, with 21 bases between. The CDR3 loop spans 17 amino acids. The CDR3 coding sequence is TGTGCCAGCTCACGGGTCACGGCGGGGAAGAAGGCAGATACGCAGTATTTT. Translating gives CASSRVTAGKKADTQYF.

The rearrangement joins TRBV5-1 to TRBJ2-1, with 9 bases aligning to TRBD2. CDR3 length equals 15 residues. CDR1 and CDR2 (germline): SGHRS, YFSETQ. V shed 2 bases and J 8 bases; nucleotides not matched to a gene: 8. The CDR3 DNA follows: TGCGCCAGCAGCTTATTAGCGGGAGTAGGGGATGAGCAGTTCTTC. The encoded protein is CASSLLAGVGDEQFF.

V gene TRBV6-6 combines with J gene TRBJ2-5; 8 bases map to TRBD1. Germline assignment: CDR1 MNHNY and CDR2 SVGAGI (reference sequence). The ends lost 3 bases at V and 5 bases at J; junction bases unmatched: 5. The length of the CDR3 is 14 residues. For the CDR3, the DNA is TGTGCCAGCAGTTATGGACAGGGAAGCGAGACCCAGTACTTC. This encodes CASSYGQGSETQYF.

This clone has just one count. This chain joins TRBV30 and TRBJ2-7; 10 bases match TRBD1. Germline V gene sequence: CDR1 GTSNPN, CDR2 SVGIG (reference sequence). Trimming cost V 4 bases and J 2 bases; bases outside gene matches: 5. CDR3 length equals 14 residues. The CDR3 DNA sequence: TGTGCCTGGACCTCCGGGACAGGGGCCTACGAGCAGTACTTC. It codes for CAWTSGTGAYEQYF. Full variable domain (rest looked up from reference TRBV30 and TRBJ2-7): SQTIHQWPATLVQPVGSPLSLECTVEGTSNPNLYWYRQAAGRGLQLLFYSVGIGQISSEVPQNLSASRPQDRQFILSSKKLLLSDSGFYLCAWTSGTGAYEQYFGPGTRLTVT.

The CDR3 reads CASSQVVLAGNSYEQYF. CDR3 nucleotides: TGCGCCAGCAGCCAAGTGGTTCTAGCGGGGAACTCCTACGAGCAGTACTTC. The chain links TRBV4-1 to TRBJ2-7; the match to TRBD2 covers 9 bases. Per germline, CDR1 MGHRA and CDR2 YSYEKL. The V segment lost 1 base and the J segment 0 bases; nucleotides outside the gene matches: 7. The CDR3 has 17 amino acids.

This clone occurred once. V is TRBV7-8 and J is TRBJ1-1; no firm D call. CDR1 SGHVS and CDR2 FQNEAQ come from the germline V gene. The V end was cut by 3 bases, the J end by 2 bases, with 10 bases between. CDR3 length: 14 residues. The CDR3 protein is CASSFRAGNTEAFF. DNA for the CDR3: TGTGCCAGCAGCTTTAGGGCGGGTAACACTGAAGCTTTCTTT.

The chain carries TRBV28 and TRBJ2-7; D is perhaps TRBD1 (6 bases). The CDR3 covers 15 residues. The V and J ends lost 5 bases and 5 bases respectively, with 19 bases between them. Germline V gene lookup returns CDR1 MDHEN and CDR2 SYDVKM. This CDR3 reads CASSLNRAPTHEQYF. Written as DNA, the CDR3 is TGTGCCAGCAGTCTGAACAGGGCCCCCACTCACGAGCAGTACTTC.